The 20 T cell receptor beta chains presented below share a single source sample, sequenced in a study of control samples from healthy donors and cancer patients. Some clones are missing from TCRdb's copy, which holds only in-frame ones; the method was immunoSEQ multiplex PCR. The sample includes approximately 130,000 clones, around 90% of them seen just once. Source material: blood. These TCRs come from a man in his forties or fifties in good health.

The chain joins TRBV2 to TRBJ1-6, with 11 bases aligning to TRBD1. Losses at the gene ends were 10 bases for V and 8 bases for J; bases not matched to a gene: 7. Germline assignment: CDR1 SNHLY and CDR2 FYNNEI. The CDR3 contains 14 residues. The CDR3 DNA follows: TGTGCCATGCAGGGACAGGGGGGGGATTCACCCCTCCACTTT. It encodes CAMQGQGGDSPLHF.

This clone was seen a handful of times. The chain joins TRBV7-2 to TRBJ1-5; 8 bases match TRBD1. The CDR3 sequence is 15 residues long. The germline V gene has CDR1 SGHTA and CDR2 FQGNSA. With 6 bases clipped from V and 2 bases from J, the junction kept 6 bases outside the gene matches. The CDR3 spells CASSLQGAGNQPQHF. The CDR3 DNA follows: TGTGCCAGCAGTCTGCAGGGGGCTGGCAATCAGCCCCAGCATTTT.

The rearrangement links TRBV7-2 to TRBJ2-3; D unresolved. V lost 2 bases, J lost 2 bases, and 5 bases lay in between. The length of the CDR3 is 13 residues. Germline V lookup: CDR1 SGHTA, CDR2 FQGNSA. CDR3 amino acids: CASSLRPTDTQYF. DNA for the CDR3: TGTGCCAGCAGCTTACGGCCCACAGATACGCAGTATTTT.

The rearrangement joins TRBV5-1 to TRBJ2-5, with 8 nucleotides matching TRBD1. This CDR3 comprises 14 residues. The V segment lost 6 bases and the J segment 2 bases; nucleotides outside the gene matches: 6. Germline V gene data show CDR1 as SGHRS and CDR2 as YFSETQ. CDR3: CASTDGTGQETQYF. The CDR3 coding sequence is TGCGCCAGCACGGACGGGACAGGTCAAGAGACCCAGTACTTC.

The rearrangement links TRBV5-1 to TRBJ2-3, with TRBD1 matching over 7 bases. CDR1 SGHRS and CDR2 YFSETQ come from the germline V gene. Germline trimming cut 5 bases from V and 5 bases from J; bases unmatched to any gene: 8. This CDR3 is built from 14 residues. The CDR3 spells CASRKGQSGDTQYF. The CDR3 nucleotides are TGCGCCAGCAGAAAGGGACAGTCTGGAGATACGCAGTATTTT.

The chain carries TRBV10-3 and TRBJ2-3; D gene ambiguous. The germline V gene has CDR1 ENHRY and CDR2 SYGVKD. This CDR3 comprises 15 residues. V dropped 6 bases and J dropped 2 bases, with 15 bases sitting between them. CDR3 in DNA: TGTGCCATCAGGCGGCAGTCCTTATCCACAGATACGCAGTATTTT. As protein: CAIRRQSLSTDTQYF.

The chain couples TRBV19 to TRBJ2-7, with a weak D call TRBD1 (6 bases). This CDR3 region has 14 residues. Germline V gene lookup returns CDR1 LNHDA and CDR2 SQIVND (reference sequence). V was cut by 2 bases and J by 5 bases, with 13 bases left in between. CDR3 protein: CASSIYRDRDEQYF. CDR3 bases: TGTGCCAGTAGTATATACAGGGATCGGGACGAGCAGTACTTC.

The chain recombines TRBV9 with TRBJ1-5; 9 bases match TRBD1. Germline V gene data show CDR1 as SGDLS and CDR2 as YYNGEE. J gave up 4 bases and V 4 bases, and 3 bases lay outside the gene matches. The CDR3 is made up of 14 amino acids. DNA of the CDR3: TGTGCCAGCAGCATCGGGACAGGGAATCAGCCCCAGCATTTT. This encodes CASSIGTGNQPQHF.

The chain is built from TRBV30 and TRBJ1-1; D unresolved. The CDR3 extends over 13 amino acids. Trimming took 0 bases from V and 8 from J, leaving 13 bases between them. Germline assignment: CDR1 GTSNPN and CDR2 SVGIG (reference sequence). CDR3 nucleotides: TGTGCCTGGAGTGTACAGAGGAGGAGAGAAGCTTTCTTT. Translation: CAWSVQRRREAFF.

The genes are TRBV5-4 and TRBJ1-1; TRBD1 is a possible D gene (5 bases). Germline V gene lookup returns CDR1 SGHNT and CDR2 YYREEE (reference sequence). V lost 6 bases and J 0 bases, leaving 9 bases between the germline ends. CDR3 size: 13 residues. The CDR3 is CASNDRLNTEAFF. As DNA, the CDR3 is TGTGCCAGCAATGACAGATTGAACACTGAAGCTTTCTTT.

This chain connects TRBV3-1 (or the pseudogene TRBV3-2) to TRBJ1-2, with a possible D match to TRBD1 (5 bases). CDR1 is LGHDT, CDR2 YNNKEL, per germline (reference sequence). Trimming left V 3 bases short and J 3 bases short, with 8 bases between. The CDR3 covers 13 residues. CDR3 sequence reads: CASSHGADYGYTF. As DNA, the CDR3 is TGTGCCAGCAGCCACGGGGCAGACTATGGCTACACCTTC.

Worth noting for this clone: The same CDR3 can be traced to other DNA sequences in this sample. The rearrangement links TRBV18 to TRBJ2-1; no clear D. Germline CDR1 is KGHSH and CDR2 is LQKENI. This CDR3 is built from 13 residues. V was trimmed by 3 bases and J by 0 bases, leaving 3 bases between them. The CDR3 DNA is TGTGCCAGCTCACCTTCCTCCTACAATGAGCAGTTCTTC. This sequence encodes CASSPSSYNEQFF.

The gene calls are TRBV7-2 and TRBJ2-3; D remains unclear. The CDR3 contains 12 residues. Looked up from germline, CDR1 is SGHTA and CDR2 is FQGNSA. Trimming removed 3 bases from V and 0 bases from J, with 1 base in between. CDR3 coding DNA: TGTGCCAGCAGCTTTAGCACAGATACGCAGTATTTT. Protein product: CASSFSTDTQYF. Variable domain in full (rest from reference TRBV7-2 and TRBJ2-3): GAGVSQSPSNKVTEKGKDVELRCDPISGHTALYWYRQSLGQGLEFLIYFQGNSAPDKSGLPSDRFSAERTGGSVSTLTIQRTQQEDSAVYLCASSFSTDTQYFGPGTRLTVL.

J is TRBJ2-5 and V is TRBV3-1 (or the pseudogene TRBV3-2); the match to TRBD2 covers 15 bases. V dropped 5 bases and J dropped 5; count of bases not matched to a gene: 6. Germline V gene lookup returns CDR1 LGHDT and CDR2 YNNKEL (reference sequence). The CDR3 has 16 amino acids. The CDR3 bases are TGTGCCAGCAGCATCGGACTAGCGGGGGGGAGGGAGACCCAGTACTTC. Its translation is CASSIGLAGGRETQYF.

The rearrangement uses TRBV5-4 and TRBJ1-5; D possibly corresponds to TRBD1 (5 bases). In germline, CDR1 is SGHNT, CDR2 YYREEE (reference sequence). V dropped 1 base and J dropped 6 bases, with 11 bases sitting between them. The CDR3 extends over 14 amino acids. As DNA, the CDR3 is TGTGCCAGCAGCTTGTTTGGGGGAGGTCAGCCCCAGCATTTT. This encodes CASSLFGGGQPQHF.

This chain uses TRBV7-9 with TRBJ2-3; TRBD2 agrees at 7 bases. This CDR3 has 15 residues. Germline lookup yields CDR1 SEHNR and CDR2 FQNEAQ (reference sequence). The ends lost 5 bases at V and 1 base at J; junction bases unmatched: 6. The CDR3 loop reads CASSTGTTRTDTQYF. The CDR3, as DNA: TGTGCCAGCAGCACTGGGACTACACGCACAGATACGCAGTATTTT.

The chain couples TRBV29-1 to TRBJ1-5; the D gene is possibly TRBD1 (5 bases). CDR3 length equals 17 residues. CDR1 is SQVTM and CDR2 is ANQGSEA in the germline V gene. The germline V and J ends were trimmed by 4 bases and 0 bases, with 19 bases remaining between them. The CDR3 sequence: CSVGAGQGGYSNQPQHF. For the CDR3, the DNA is TGCAGCGTTGGAGCAGGGCAGGGCGGATATAGCAATCAGCCCCAGCATTTT.

The rearrangement uses TRBV12-3 or TRBV12-4 and TRBJ1-2; D is unresolved. The CDR3 sequence is 12 residues long. Trimming took off 1 base at V and 7 bases at J, with 7 bases between the two ends. CDR3 amino acids: CASSLGSFGYTF. The CDR3 coding sequence is TGTGCCAGCAGTTTAGGGTCTTTTGGCTACACCTTC.

This chain joins TRBV19 and TRBJ1-3; D remains ambiguous. V lost 4 bases, J lost 0 bases, and 19 bases lay in between. Germline V gene sequence: CDR1 LNHDA, CDR2 SQIVND (reference sequence). This CDR3 has 18 amino acids. The CDR3 DNA sequence: TGTGCCAGTAGTAGGCACAGCCGACGAGAGATCTCTGGAAACACCATATATTTT. This translates into CASSRHSRREISGNTIYF.

This clone turned up a few times. The chain joins TRBV27 to TRBJ2-5; D possibly corresponds to TRBD1 (6 bases). Between the trimmed V and J ends, which lost 5 bases and 0 bases, there was a span of 16 bases. The germline CDR1 and CDR2 sequences are MNHEY and SMNVEV (reference sequence). The CDR3 contains 16 residues. The CDR3 loop reads CASSPRGPEYQETQYF. The CDR3 nucleotides read TGTGCCAGCAGTCCCAGGGGTCCTGAGTACCAAGAGACCCAGTACTTC.